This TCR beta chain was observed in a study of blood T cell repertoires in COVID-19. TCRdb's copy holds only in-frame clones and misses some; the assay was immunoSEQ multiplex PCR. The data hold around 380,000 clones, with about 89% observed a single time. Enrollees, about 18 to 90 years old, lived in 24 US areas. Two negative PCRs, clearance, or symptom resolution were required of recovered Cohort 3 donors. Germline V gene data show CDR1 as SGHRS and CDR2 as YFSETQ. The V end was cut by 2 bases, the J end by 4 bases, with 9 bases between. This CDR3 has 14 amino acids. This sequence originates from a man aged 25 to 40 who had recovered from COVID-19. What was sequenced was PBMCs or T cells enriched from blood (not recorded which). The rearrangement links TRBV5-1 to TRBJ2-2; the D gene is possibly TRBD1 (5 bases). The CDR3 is CASSFFQGTGELFF. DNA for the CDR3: TGCGCCAGCAGCTTTTTCCAGGGCACCGGGGAGCTGTTTTTT.